These T cell receptor beta chains were read from a single sample in a study of early T cells in non-severe SARS-CoV-2 infection. MiXCR, run by TCRdb on the 5' RACE reads, gives a single entry per CDR3 protein. Among about 64,000 distinct CDR3 sequences, about 17% were seen once, and the ten largest hold approximately 9%. The sample was whole blood, taken at baseline. These receptors were collected from an adult who was a healthcare worker with PCR-confirmed SARS-CoV-2 infection or an uninfected control (not recorded which). The CDR3 runs from the conserved cysteine through the conserved F or W. The D gene is left open where the match is weak. The listing skips clone size in some rows; elsewhere it reads once, few, many or a size class.

d_gene	abundance	v_gene	j_gene	CDR3aa	CDR3nt
NA	NA	TRBV3-1	TRBJ2-3	CASSQIQGLVADTQYF	TGTGCCAGCAGCCAAATTCAGGGGCTGGTAGCAGATACGCAGTATTTT
TRBD1	few	TRBV12-3/TRBV12-4	TRBJ1-2	CASSSPGTGVRGYTF	TGTGCCAGCAGCAGTCCCGGGACAGGGGTTCGAGGCTACACCTTC
TRBD1	few	TRBV7-6	TRBJ1-5	CASSLVTGGLNQPQHF	TGTGCCAGCAGCTTAGTGACAGGGGGCCTCAATCAGCCCCAGCATTTT
NA	NA	TRBV6-2/TRBV6-3	TRBJ2-7	CASNRGKAEQYF	TGTGCCAGCAATCGGGGGAAGGCCGAGCAGTACTTC
NA	NA	TRBV7-9	TRBJ2-7	CASSLEVDFWRSYEQYF	TGTGCCAGCAGCTTAGAAGTCGATTTTTGGCGTTCCTACGAGCAGTACTTC
TRBD1	few	TRBV7-2	TRBJ2-7	CASSPSGTGGLEQYF	TGTGCCAGCAGCCCCTCCGGGACAGGGGGGCTTGAGCAGTACTTC
NA	few	TRBV20-1	TRBJ2-1	CSATWARELGYNEQFF	TGCAGTGCTACCTGGGCGCGGGAACTGGGGTACAATGAGCAGTTCTTC
NA	NA	TRBV7-2	TRBJ2-3	CASSRNPGADTQYF	TGTGCCAGCAGCCGGAACCCGGGAGCAGATACGCAGTATTTT
NA	NA	TRBV11-2	TRBJ2-5	CASSPSPLTGETQYF	TGTGCCAGCAGCCCCAGCCCCCTGACTGGAGAGACCCAGTACTTC
NA	NA	TRBV20-1	TRBJ2-2	CSARDLGRNTGELFF	TGCAGTGCTAGAGATTTGGGAAGGAACACCGGGGAGCTGTTTTTT
NA	NA	TRBV6-5	TRBJ2-7	CASRRGREREQYF	TGTGCCAGCAGACGGGGAAGGGAGCGCGAGCAGTACTTC
NA	NA	TRBV29-1	TRBJ2-2	CSVAWTGRTGELFF	TGCAGCGTTGCTTGGACGGGGAGAACCGGGGAGCTGTTTTTT
NA	many	TRBV20-1	TRBJ2-2	CSANPTGGDTGELFF	TGCAGTGCTAACCCGACAGGCGGGGACACCGGGGAGCTGTTTTTT
NA	NA	TRBV19	TRBJ1-1	CASSQGQHEAFF	TGTGCCAGTAGCCAAGGACAGCATGAAGCTTTCTTT
TRBD2	few	TRBV20-1	TRBJ2-1	CSARDFGGGKSVF	TGCAGTGCTAGAGATTTCGGGGGAGGGAAGTCCGTCTTC
NA	few	TRBV6-1	TRBJ1-5	CASREWTGAGSNQPQHF	TGTGCCAGCAGAGAGTGGACCGGGGCAGGGAGCAATCAGCCCCAGCATTTT
TRBD2	NA	TRBV7-9	TRBJ2-5	CASTLAGANQETQYF	TGTGCCAGCACCCTAGCGGGAGCAAACCAAGAGACCCAGTACTTC
NA	many	TRBV7-2	TRBJ2-7	CASSSGATGKRYEQYF	TGTGCCAGCAGCTCAGGGGCTACAGGGAAGAGGTACGAGCAGTACTTC
TRBD2	many	TRBV5-4	TRBJ2-1	CASSFRTSGRVKGNEQFF	TGTGCCAGCAGCTTTAGGACTAGCGGGAGGGTGAAGGGCAATGAGCAGTTCTTC
TRBD1	NA	TRBV27	TRBJ2-4	CANSSAGTGLAKNIQYF	TGTGCCAACAGTTCGGCCGGGACAGGACTAGCCAAAAACATTCAGTACTTC
NA	few	TRBV25-1	TRBJ2-1	CASSEEGQRYNEQLF	TGTGCCAGCAGTGAAGAAGGACAGAGATACAATGAGCAGCTCTTC
NA	NA	TRBV12-3/TRBV12-4	TRBJ2-3	CASSSSTGSTDTQYF	TGTGCCAGCAGTTCCTCTACCGGGAGCACAGATACGCAGTATTTT
TRBD2	NA	TRBV2	TRBJ2-1	CASSVEGAGGNNEQFF	TGTGCCAGCAGTGTAGAAGGAGCGGGGGGGAACAATGAGCAGTTCTTC
TRBD1	NA	TRBV14	TRBJ1-6	CASSPGTVNNSPLHF	TGTGCCAGCAGCCCTGGGACAGTTAATAATTCACCCCTCCACTTT
NA	few	TRBV12-3/TRBV12-4	TRBJ2-5	CASSTPDETQYF	TGTGCCAGCAGTACCCCGGACGAGACCCAGTACTTC
NA	few	TRBV21-1	TRBJ2-5	CASSKTRIQGLQETQYF	TGTGCCAGCAGCAAAACCCGGATACAGGGCTTGCAAGAGACCCAGTACTTC